These 29 T cell receptor beta chains came from one sample sequenced in a study of CD8+CD57+ T cells in acquired aplastic anemia. Sequencing involved patients with CD8+CD57+ cell expansion previously shown by flow cytometry. Both TCR beta VDJ combination and CDR3 sequence profiling were carried out. Genomic DNA was the template for this profiling. MiXCR was run by TCRdb on the reads, yielding one entry per CDR3 protein. The table records 270,000 or so distinct CDR3 sequences, roughly 82% of them present only once. The specimen was sorted CD4+, CD8+, or CD8+CD57+ T cells (not recorded which) from PBMCs. The receptors come from a human donor with aplastic anemia.

The genes are TRBV12-3 or TRBV12-4 and TRBJ2-2, with D uncertain. The V gene lost 6 bases and the J gene lost 6 bases, with 8 bases spanning the gap. The CDR3 is 12 residues long. In nucleotides, the CDR3 is TGTGCCAGCAGACAAGTACCCGGGGAGCTGTTTTTT. This translates into CASRQVPGELFF.

V and J are TRBV7-2 and TRBJ2-1; D possibly corresponds to TRBD2 (5 bases). Trimming left V 0 bases short and J 12 bases short, with 18 bases between. Germline V CDR1 and CDR2: SGHTA, FQGNSA. The CDR3 totals 15 residues. Here the CDR3 reads CASSLAAGVTDTQFF. The CDR3 region has the DNA TGTGCCAGCAGCTTAGCTGCGGGCGTCACAGATACGCAGTTCTTC. Variable domain in full (rest from reference TRBV7-2 and TRBJ2-1): GAGVSQSPSNKVTEKGKDVELRCDPISGHTALYWYRQSLGQGLEFLIYFQGNSAPDKSGLPSDRFSAERTGGSVSTLTIQRTQQEDSAVYLCASSLAAGVTDTQFFGPGTRLTVL.

A word on this clonotype: The missing conserved phenylalanine or tryptophan at the end of this CDR3 makes a read error likely. It is unclear where the CDR3 begins or ends on the DNA, so no DNA is shown, and the CDR3 is as TCRdb lists it. The chain uses TRBV7-8 and TRBJ2-3; TRBD1, as called in the table, went unchecked against the DNA. The length of the CDR3 is 13 amino acids, counting both ends. The V gene's germline CDR1 is SGHVS and CDR2 FQNEAQ. The CDR3: CASSFRAAGTALS.

On this clonotype: At one end the junction does not follow the germline gene, possibly because of a read error. The rearrangement uses TRBV7-9 and TRBJ2-3, with 7 bases lining up with TRBD2. The CDR3 length is 14 residues. The germline V gene encodes CDR1 SEHNR and CDR2 FQNEAQ (reference sequence). The CDR3, as DNA: TGTGCCAGCAGCGGTGCTGGAGCGGGAAAGCCGGAGACCTTT. Translated: CASSGAGAGKPETF.

The chain uses TRBV6-1 and TRBJ2-7; no clear D. This CDR3 region has 13 residues. Trimming cost V 4 bases and J 4 bases, with 11 bases left between them. Germline V gene sequence: CDR1 MNHNS, CDR2 SASEGT. The CDR3 here is CASSAIYEYEQYF. Written as DNA, the CDR3 is TGTGCCAGCAGTGCCATCTATGAATACGAGCAGTACTTC.

The CDR3 protein is CASSFYRESYEQYF. The CDR3 DNA reads TGTGCCAGCAGCTTTTACAGGGAATCCTACGAGCAGTACTTC. The V call is TRBV7-9, the J call TRBJ2-7; tentatively, D is TRBD1 (6 bases). The germline V gene encodes CDR1 SEHNR and CDR2 FQNEAQ (reference sequence). The CDR3 is 14 residues long. Trimming shortened V by 3 bases and J by 1 base, and 10 bases separated the two germline ends.

With regard to this clonotype: Lacking the conserved final phenylalanine or tryptophan, this CDR3 likely reflects a read error. The limits of the CDR3 on the DNA are not certain, so only TCRdb's listed CDR3 is given. V and J are TRBV2 and TRBJ2-5; TRBD1 is the table's D call and was not checked against the DNA. Germline V gives CDR1 SNHLY, CDR2 FYNNEI. With termini counted, the CDR3 has 15 amino acids. This chain's CDR3 is CASTYRDEYEQYFYP.

This chain links TRBV9 with TRBJ1-1; D uncertain. Germline V gives CDR1 SGDLS, CDR2 YYNGEE. Between the trimmed V and J ends, which lost 4 bases and 4 bases, there was a span of 17 bases. This CDR3 is 15 amino acids long. CDR3 region: CASSFSPTGATEAFF. The CDR3 DNA follows: TGTGCCAGCAGCTTCTCTCCGACGGGTGCCACTGAAGCTTTCTTT.

With regard to this clonotype: The junction departs from germline at one end; a sequencing error may be responsible. The chain has TRBV7-9 and TRBJ2-1; D tentatively fits TRBD1 or TRBD2 (6 bases each). In germline, CDR1 is SEHNR, CDR2 FQNEAQ (reference sequence). The CDR3 has 14 residues. CDR3 coding DNA: TGTGCCAGCAGCTTTCAAAGAAGCGGGTGGGGGCATGTCTTC. The encoded protein is CASSFQRSGWGHVF.

The chain uses TRBV10-1 and TRBJ2-3, with 7 nucleotides matching TRBD2. Losses at the gene ends were 0 bases for V and 4 bases for J; bases not matched to a gene: 4. The CDR3 sequence is 15 residues long. Looked up from germline, CDR1 is WNHNN and CDR2 is SYGVQD (reference sequence). The CDR3 spells CASSESGLAADTQYF. For the CDR3, the DNA is TGCGCCAGCAGTGAGTCGGGGCTAGCGGCAGATACGCAGTATTTT.

A few counts support this clonotype. The chain couples TRBV9 to TRBJ2-3, with D possibly matching TRBD2 (6 bases). Germline-derived CDR1 and CDR2 are SGDLS and YYNGEE. This CDR3 has 15 residues. V was trimmed by 5 bases and J by 0 bases, leaving 13 bases between them. CDR3 amino acids: CASRAPGTSTDTQYF. As DNA, the CDR3 is TGTGCCAGCAGGGCCCCCGGGACTAGCACAGATACGCAGTATTTT.

V and J are TRBV10-3 and TRBJ1-2, with TRBD1 identical over 11 bases. Losses at the gene ends were 6 bases for V and 8 bases for J; bases not matched to a gene: 8. The CDR3 length is 14 residues. Germline CDR1 is ENHRY and CDR2 is SYGVKD. CDR3 loop: CAIRVQGQGGGYTF. The CDR3 DNA is TGTGCCATCAGGGTTCAGGGACAGGGGGGCGGCTACACCTTC.

This clonotype was seen a single time. Germline and junction disagree at one end, which may indicate a read error. This chain uses TRBV7-8 with TRBJ2-1; the D gene is possibly TRBD2 (6 bases). CDR3 length equals 13 residues. Germline V CDR1 and CDR2: SGHVS, FQNEAQ. The CDR3 DNA sequence: TGTGCCAGCAGCGATGCGGGGATCCCTGAGCAGTGCTTC. It specifies CASSDAGIPEQCF.

Comments on this clonotype: The junction departs from germline at one end; a sequencing error may be responsible. The chain joins TRBV9 to TRBJ2-3, with TRBD1 identical over 7 bases. The germline V gene has CDR1 SGDLS and CDR2 YYNGEE. The CDR3 covers 15 residues. The CDR3 reads CASGVGGQITYTEYF. In DNA form, the CDR3 reads TGTGCCAGCGGCGTAGGGGGACAGATTACATATACCGAGTATTTT. The whole variable domain, remainder taken from reference TRBV9 and TRBJ2-3, is DSGVTQTPKHLITATGQRVTLRCSPRSGDLSVYWYQQSLDQGLQFLIQYYNGEERAKGNILERFSAQQFPDLHSELNLSSLELGDSALYFCASGVGGQITYTEYFGPGTRLTVL.

The CDR3 DNA reads TGTGCCACCAGCAGAGGTATGGGGGTGCAGCCCCAGCATTTT. It is translated as CATSRGMGVQPQHF. J is TRBJ1-5 and V is TRBV15, with a tentative D call TRBD1 (5 bases). V was cut by 1 base and J by 7 bases, with 11 bases left in between. The CDR3 contains 14 residues. Looked up from germline, CDR1 is LNHNV and CDR2 is YYDKDF (reference sequence). The whole variable domain, filled in from reference TRBV15 and TRBJ1-5, reads DAMVIQNPRYQVTQFGKPVTLSCSQTLNHNVMYWYQQKSSQAPKLLFHYYDKDFNNEADTPDNFQSRRPNTSFCFLDIRSPGLGDTAMYLCATSRGMGVQPQHFGDGTRLSIL.

The V call is TRBV19, the J call TRBJ1-4; D unresolved. This CDR3 spans 17 amino acids. CDR1 is LNHDA and CDR2 is SQIVND in the germline V gene (reference sequence). V was cut by 10 bases and J by 15 bases, with 36 bases left in between. This CDR3 reads CAISVSTGAYINQNLFF. CDR3 nucleotide sequence: TGTGCCATCAGTGTGTCTACCGGAGCCTACATTAATCAGAACTTGTTTTTT.

CDR3 residues: CSADDRDLFMNTEAFF. In nucleotides, the CDR3 is TGCAGTGCTGACGACAGGGACCTGTTCATGAACACTGAAGCTTTCTTT. The V and J genes are TRBV20-1 and TRBJ1-1, with 7 bases aligning to TRBD1. Trimming removed 5 bases from V and 0 bases from J; junction bases left unmatched: 12. CDR1 is DFQATT, CDR2 SNEGSKA, per germline (reference sequence). The CDR3 runs to 16 residues.

The J gene is TRBJ2-1, the V gene TRBV6-5, with 9 bases lining up with TRBD2. Germline V CDR1 and CDR2: MNHEY, SVGAGI. The CDR3 runs to 14 residues. With V trimmed by 4 bases and J by 9 bases, 7 bases remained unmatched. The CDR3 DNA reads as TGTGCCAGCAGTTTCGGACTAGCGTTTGTTGAGCAGTTCTTC. As protein: CASSFGLAFVEQFF.

The genes are TRBV19 and TRBJ2-1; tentatively, D is TRBD1 (6 bases). The CDR3 totals 15 residues. Germline V gene data show CDR1 as LNHDA and CDR2 as SQIVND (reference sequence). Trimming took off 4 bases at V and 3 bases at J, with 13 bases between the two ends. Here the CDR3 DNA reads TGTGCCAGTAGTAATGGACAGAGGCTCTACAATGAGCAGTTCTTC. This sequence encodes CASSNGQRLYNEQFF.

This clonotype has just one count. This chain links TRBV5-5 with TRBJ2-1; D is unclear. Germline CDR1 and CDR2: SGHKS and YYEKEE (reference sequence). V was cut by 2 bases and J by 13 bases, with 16 bases left in between. This CDR3 is built from 13 residues. CDR3 loop: CASSFVVTGGQFF. The CDR3 nucleotides read TGTGCCAGCAGCTTCGTAGTTACGGGTGGACAGTTCTTC.

As to this clonotype: A read error is likely, as this CDR3 ends without the conserved phenylalanine or tryptophan. It is unclear where the CDR3 begins or ends on the DNA, so no DNA is shown, and the CDR3 is as TCRdb lists it. This sequence joins TRBV7-9 and TRBJ1-2. The CDR3 has 13 residues if both end residues are counted. The V gene's germline CDR1 is SEHNR and CDR2 FQNEAQ (reference sequence). The CDR3 sequence: CASSQGPAGGYSC.

With respect to this clonotype: One junction end disagrees with the germline gene, perhaps due to a read error. The chain is built from TRBV7-8 and TRBJ1-5; D remains ambiguous. This CDR3 has 13 residues. Germline CDR1 SGHVS, CDR2 FQNEAQ. For the CDR3, the DNA is TGTGCCAGCAGCTTAGCGGCAAGTCGCCCTACGCAGTTT. Translation gives CASSLAASRPTQF.

V is TRBV7-2 and J is TRBJ2-1; maybe TRBD2 (7 bases). V gave up 2 bases and J gave up 13 bases, with 24 bases separating them. This CDR3 region has 16 residues. The germline CDR1 and CDR2 sequences are SGHTA and FQGNSA. CDR3 bases: TGTGCCAGCAGCTTACAGGGGACCGGGGGGCTGTTTTTTCAGTTCTTC. Protein product: CASSLQGTGGLFFQFF.

To note about this clonotype: At one of its ends the junction is not consistent with the germline gene, which may arise from a read error. This chain joins TRBV7-8 and TRBJ2-7; 7 bases map to TRBD1. The CDR3 is made up of 14 amino acids. In germline, CDR1 is SGHVS, CDR2 FQNEAQ. CDR3 coding DNA: TGTGCCGGCAGCTTAGCTCTGACAGGGAACACTGAAGCTTTC. This codes for CAGSLALTGNTEAF. Drawing the rest from reference TRBV7-8 and TRBJ2-7, the complete variable domain is GAGVSQSPRYKVAKRGQDVALRCDPISGHVSLFWYQQALGQGPEFLTYFQNEAQLDKSGLPSDRFFAERPEGSVSTLKIQRTQQEDSAVYLCAGSLALTGNTEAFGPGTRLTVT.

The chain joins TRBV7-9 to TRBJ1-5; D gene uncertain. The V end lost 3 bases, the J end lost 14 bases, and 23 bases lay between the germline ends. CDR3 length: 15 residues. Germline CDR1 SEHNR, CDR2 FQNEAQ (reference sequence). For the CDR3, the DNA is TGTGCCAGCAGCTTTGAGAGAGCCCGAGGTCAGCCTGAGCATTTT. This codes for CASSFERARGQPEHF.

V usage is TRBV20-1 and J usage is TRBJ2-5; 12 positions agree with TRBD2. The CDR3 is 14 residues long. The V segment lost 6 bases and the J segment 5 bases; nucleotides outside the gene matches: 7. From germline, CDR1 is DFQATT and CDR2 SNEGSKA (reference sequence). The CDR3 protein is CSAERTSGEETQYF. CDR3 coding DNA: TGCAGTGCCGAGAGGACTAGCGGGGAGGAGACCCAGTACTTC.

The chain has TRBV9 and TRBJ2-3; 8 bases map to TRBD2. J gave up 14 bases and V 7 bases, and 18 bases lay outside the gene matches. Germline lookup yields CDR1 SGDLS and CDR2 YYNGEE. This CDR3 spans 14 amino acids. In DNA, the CDR3 is TGTGCCAGCGGCTTAGCGGGGAACATTCAGTACTTGTATTTT. Translated: CASGLAGNIQYLYF.

This sequence joins TRBV7-3 and TRBJ2-7; D gene unclear. Deletions cut 2 bases from V and 4 bases from J, with 24 bases between. Germline CDR1 is SGHTA and CDR2 is FQGTGA. This CDR3 contains 18 residues. The CDR3 DNA follows: TGTGCCAGCAGCTTAGCCCACGACACAAAAGAGACCCCGTACGAGCAGTACGTC. Residues: CASSLAHDTKETPYEQYV.

V gene TRBV7-4 combines with J gene TRBJ1-6; TRBD1 matches at 7 bases. V dropped 7 bases and J dropped 14; count of bases not matched to a gene: 20. Germline loops: CDR1 SGHVT, CDR2 SQSDAQ. The CDR3 spans 16 residues. The CDR3 reads CASTLDRVSYGSTLHF. The DNA for the CDR3 is TGTGCCAGCACCCTAGACAGGGTCTCCTATGGGTCCACCCTCCACTTT.